The 23 T cell receptor beta chains reported below all come from one sample, sequenced in a study of blood T cell repertoires in COVID-19. Assay used: immunoSEQ multiplex PCR; TCRdb lists only in-frame clones, some missing. The sample contains approximately 250,000 clones, approximately 83% of which appear only once. Source material: peripheral blood. The receptors come from a human donor in a cohort sampled during active COVID-19.

This chain joins TRBV27 and TRBJ2-3; 7 bases are shared with TRBD2. This CDR3 is 15 amino acids long. J lost 6 bases, V lost 3 bases, and 9 bases had no gene match. Germline V gene data show CDR1 as MNHEY and CDR2 as SMNVEV (reference sequence). The CDR3 region has the DNA TGTGCCAGCAGTTTTAGCCTGGGGGGGATTGATACGCAGTATTTT. Translating gives CASSFSLGGIDTQYF.

This sequence joins TRBV5-1 and TRBJ2-1; 12 nucleotides align to TRBD2. The CDR3 is 16 amino acids. V gave up 3 bases and J gave up 2 bases; unmatched junction bases: 3. Per the germline V gene, CDR1 is SGHRS and CDR2 is YFSETQ. The CDR3 DNA is TGCGCCAGCAGCTCCTCTAGCGGGGGGGCCTACAATGAGCAGTTCTTC. Protein: CASSSSSGGAYNEQFF.

This rearrangement joins TRBV10-3 to TRBJ2-2; D possibly corresponds to TRBD1 (6 bases). This CDR3 has 14 amino acids. The germline V and J ends were trimmed by 9 bases and 0 bases, with 11 bases remaining between them. The germline CDR1 and CDR2 sequences are ENHRY and SYGVKD. Here the CDR3 DNA reads TGTGCCATTCACGGGACATCGAACACCGGGGAGCTGTTTTTT. It encodes CAIHGTSNTGELFF.

The chain combines TRBV27 with TRBJ2-1, with D tentatively TRBD1 (6 bases). The CDR3 is made up of 17 amino acids. Germline V gene lookup returns CDR1 MNHEY and CDR2 SMNVEV (reference sequence). Trimming removed 10 bases at V and 4 bases at J, with 26 bases between. The CDR3 coding sequence is TGTGCCACAGCCCGATTAACGGACAGTCAATTGTACAATGAGCAGTTCTTC. Amino acids: CATARLTDSQLYNEQFF.

This sequence joins TRBV4-2 and TRBJ2-5; TRBD2 agrees at 9 bases. The junction had 5 bases not matched to a gene; V was cut back by 1 base and J by 2 bases. Germline V CDR1 and CDR2: LGHNA, YNFKEQ. The CDR3 loop spans 16 amino acids. The CDR3: CASSQVSAGGQETQYF. The CDR3 DNA is TGTGCCAGCAGCCAAGTTTCCGCGGGGGGGCAAGAGACCCAGTACTTC.

The chain joins TRBV3-1 (or the pseudogene TRBV3-2) to TRBJ2-3; TRBD2 matches 11 bases. J gave up 4 bases and V 1 base, and 4 bases lay outside the gene matches. Germline CDR1 and CDR2: LGHDT and YNNKEL (reference sequence). This CDR3 is built from 16 residues. As DNA, the CDR3 is TGTGCCAGCAGCCAAGGGGGACTAGCGGTAGCAGATACGCAGTATTTT. It translates to CASSQGGLAVADTQYF.

V usage is TRBV5-1 and J usage is TRBJ2-7; TRBD1 matches at 9 bases. The germline gives CDR1 SGHRS, CDR2 YFSETQ. CDR3 length: 14 residues. J was trimmed by 3 bases and V by 4 bases; bases with no gene match: 5. CDR3 loop: CASSAQGAGYEQYF. CDR3 coding DNA: TGCGCCAGCAGCGCACAGGGGGCTGGCTACGAGCAGTACTTC.

The V call is TRBV5-1, the J call TRBJ2-1; 14 nucleotides line up with TRBD2. This CDR3 is 18 amino acids long. V was pared by 4 bases and J by 1 base, with 7 bases of the junction left unmatched. Per germline, CDR1 SGHRS and CDR2 YFSETQ. CDR3 nucleotide sequence: TGCGCCAGCAGCACCGGGACTAGCGGGGGAGGGTCCTACAATGAGCAGTTCTTC. Its translation: CASSTGTSGGGSYNEQFF.

This clone came up many times. The chain combines TRBV5-6 with TRBJ2-2, with TRBD1 identical over 11 bases. The V segment lost 4 bases and the J segment 5 bases; nucleotides outside the gene matches: 4. Germline CDR1 SGHDT, CDR2 YYEEEE. The CDR3 has 15 amino acids. CDR3 sequence reads: CASSTGQGATGELFF. In nucleotides, the CDR3 is TGTGCCAGCAGCACAGGACAGGGGGCGACCGGGGAGCTGTTTTTT.

This clone was seen once. Written as DNA, the CDR3 is TGTGCCAGTATGGACCAACCCTGGGGCGGGACCCCGTACAATGAGCAGTTCTTC. Amino acid sequence: CASMDQPWGGTPYNEQFF. The J gene is TRBJ2-1, the V gene TRBV19; TRBD2 is a possible D gene (6 bases). Germline CDR1 and CDR2: LNHDA and SQIVND (reference sequence). The CDR3 sequence is 18 residues long. Trimming shortened V by 7 bases and J by 4 bases, and 26 bases separated the two germline ends.

Comment on this clone: This may arise from a read error, as a much more abundant clone is one base away. Other nucleotide sequences from this sample produce the same CDR3. CDR3 sequence: CASSDAGGPPGELFF. The CDR3 nucleotides read TGTGCTAGCAGCGACGCGGGAGGGCCCCCCGGGGAGCTGTTTTTT. The rearrangement links TRBV25-1 to TRBJ2-2; 9 nucleotides align to TRBD2. In germline, CDR1 is MGHDK, CDR2 SYGVNS. This CDR3 comprises 15 residues.

The chain is built from TRBV6-5 and TRBJ1-5, with D perhaps matching TRBD1 (6 bases). Germline CDR1 is MNHEY and CDR2 is SVGAGI. The length of the CDR3 is 13 residues. V was clipped by 7 bases and J by 6 bases, with 13 bases between them. CDR3 in DNA: TGTGCCAGCACCCCGAGGGGGTTTCAGCCCCAGCATTTT. This codes for CASTPRGFQPQHF.

The CDR3 DNA reads TGTGCCAGCACCCCGGGATATCTCTACAATGAGCAGTTCTTC. It specifies CASTPGYLYNEQFF. The chain joins TRBV28 to TRBJ2-1; the D gene is possibly TRBD2 (5 bases). The germline CDR1 and CDR2 sequences are MDHEN and SYDVKM. The CDR3 is 14 residues long. The V end was cut by 7 bases, the J end by 3 bases, with 13 bases between.

V usage is TRBV30 and J usage is TRBJ1-2, with D uncertain. The V and J ends lost 7 bases and 4 bases respectively, with 13 bases between them. The CDR3 contains 12 residues. Looked up from germline, CDR1 is GTSNPN and CDR2 is SVGIG (reference sequence). Here the CDR3 reads CAYQKEGYGYTF. The DNA for the CDR3 is TGTGCCTACCAAAAGGAGGGCTATGGCTACACCTTC.

This clone was seen a single time. The chain uses TRBV5-6 and TRBJ2-7; a weak D match, TRBD1 (5 bases). Looked up from germline, CDR1 is SGHDT and CDR2 is YYEEEE. CDR3 size: 14 residues. V shed 0 bases and J shed 3 bases, with 10 bases lying between them. CDR3 in DNA: TGTGCCAGCAGCTTGGAACAGGAGCGCTACGAGCAGTACTTC. Translation gives CASSLEQERYEQYF.

This clone showed up just a few times. The V gene is TRBV5-1, the J gene TRBJ2-4; 12 bases align to TRBD1. This CDR3 region has 17 residues. Germline CDR1 and CDR2: SGHRS and YFSETQ. Losses at the gene ends were 6 bases for V and 3 bases for J; bases not matched to a gene: 10. CDR3 residues: CASTDRDRGLGKNIQYF. The DNA for the CDR3 is TGCGCCAGCACCGACCGGGACAGGGGGCTCGGCAAAAACATTCAGTACTTC.

The chain is built from TRBV28 and TRBJ2-5, with D possibly being TRBD2 (5 bases). V gave up 8 bases and J gave up 2 bases, with 18 bases separating them. Germline V gene data show CDR1 as MDHEN and CDR2 as SYDVKM. The CDR3 is 15 amino acids. CDR3 sequence reads: CASARRAGMQETQYF. The CDR3 DNA is TGTGCCAGCGCTAGGCGGGCCGGCATGCAAGAGACCCAGTACTTC.

This chain links TRBV3-1 (or the pseudogene TRBV3-2) with TRBJ2-1; possibly TRBD2 for D (5 bases). V lost 4 bases, J lost 12 bases, and 16 bases lay in between. CDR3 length: 13 residues. Looked up from germline, CDR1 is LGHDT and CDR2 is YNNKEL (reference sequence). Here the CDR3 reads CASSPSLNSRQFF. CDR3 DNA: TGTGCCAGCAGCCCTAGCCTAAACAGTCGGCAGTTCTTC.

V is TRBV6-5 and J is TRBJ2-7, with 11 positions matching TRBD2. Germline CDR1 reads MNHEY; CDR2 reads SVGAGI. The length of the CDR3 is 13 residues. V gave up 6 bases and J gave up 6 bases; unmatched junction bases: 4. CDR3 in DNA: TGTGCCAGCAGAATAGCGGGAGGGAGCGAGCAGTACTTC. It is translated as CASRIAGGSEQYF.

The chain joins TRBV3-1 (or the pseudogene TRBV3-2) to TRBJ2-1; D is possibly TRBD1 (6 bases). Germline assignment: CDR1 LGHDT and CDR2 YNNKEL (reference sequence). This CDR3 spans 16 amino acids. V was trimmed by 1 base and J by 4 bases, leaving 14 bases between them. Here the CDR3 reads CASSQGGPGVYNEQFF. The CDR3 DNA follows: TGTGCCAGCAGCCAAGGGGGCCCAGGGGTATACAATGAGCAGTTCTTC.

This clone was seen only once. The DNA for the CDR3 is TGCGCCAGCAGCTTTTCTATAGCCCTGGTGGACAGGAACACTGAAGCTTTCTTT. Translating it yields CASSFSIALVDRNTEAFF. This rearrangement joins TRBV5-1 to TRBJ1-1; D is possibly TRBD1 (6 bases). Trimming left V 2 bases short and J 1 base short, with 21 bases between. The CDR3 runs to 18 residues. CDR1 and CDR2 (germline): SGHRS, YFSETQ.

The chain carries TRBV5-6 and TRBJ1-1, with a possible D match to TRBD1 (6 bases). Germline V gene data show CDR1 as SGHDT and CDR2 as YYEEEE. This CDR3 has 15 amino acids. V shed 5 bases and J shed 0 bases, with 14 bases lying between them. The CDR3 coding sequence is TGTGCCAGCAGGGGAATCAGGGGTTTGAACACTGAAGCTTTCTTT. This codes for CASRGIRGLNTEAFF. The whole variable domain, remainder taken from reference TRBV5-6 and TRBJ1-1, is DAGVTQSPTHLIKTRGQQVTLRCSPKSGHDTVSWYQQALGQGPQFIFQYYEEEERQRGNFPDRFSGHQFPNYSSELNVNALLLGDSALYLCASRGIRGLNTEAFFGQGTRLTVV.

The chain carries TRBV6-5 and TRBJ1-3; possible D gene TRBD1, 6 bases. Germline loops: CDR1 MNHEY, CDR2 SVGAGI. V was pared by 5 bases and J by 7 bases, with 15 bases between. CDR3 length equals 14 residues. Here the CDR3 DNA reads TGTGCCAGCAGTCCACAGGGTCGGGTTAACACCATATATTTT. It specifies CASSPQGRVNTIYF.